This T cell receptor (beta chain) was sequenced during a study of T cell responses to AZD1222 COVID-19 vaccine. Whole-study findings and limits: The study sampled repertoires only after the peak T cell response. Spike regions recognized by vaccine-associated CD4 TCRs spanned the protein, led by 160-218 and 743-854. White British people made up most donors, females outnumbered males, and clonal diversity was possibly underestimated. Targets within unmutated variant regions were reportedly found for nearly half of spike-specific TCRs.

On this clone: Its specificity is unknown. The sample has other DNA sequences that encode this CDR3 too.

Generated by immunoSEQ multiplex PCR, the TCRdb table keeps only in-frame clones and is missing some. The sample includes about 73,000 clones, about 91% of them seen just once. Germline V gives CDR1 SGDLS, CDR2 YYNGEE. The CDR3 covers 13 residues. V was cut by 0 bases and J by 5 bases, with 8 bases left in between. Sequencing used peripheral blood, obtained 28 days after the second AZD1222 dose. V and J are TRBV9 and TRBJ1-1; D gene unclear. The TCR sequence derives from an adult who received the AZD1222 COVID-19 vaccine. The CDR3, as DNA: TGTGCCAGCAGCGTAGGGATTTCGACTGAAGCTTTCTTT. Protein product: CASSVGISTEAFF.